These 24 T cell receptor beta chains originate from one sample sequenced in a study of glioma-infiltrating T cells. TCR alpha and beta CDR3 regions were amplified from RNA using iRepertoire nested multiplex PCR. TCRdb processed the multiplex PCR reads anew with MiXCR; each CDR3 protein has one entry. The top ten clones hold around 11% of a sample with around 350,000 distinct CDR3 sequences, roughly two fifths of them seen once. The sample consisted of glioma tissue, nonneoplastic brain tissue, or PBMCs (not recorded which). Source of these receptors: a human donor with low-grade glioma or glioblastoma, undergoing nonglioma brain surgery, or in good health (not recorded which).

As to this clonotype: Because the CDR3 is missing its conserved closing phenylalanine or tryptophan, this is likely a read error. The chain links TRBV20-1 to TRBJ2-3; the D is unclear. Germline V CDR1 and CDR2: DFQATT, SNEGSKA (reference sequence). The V and J ends lost 2 bases and 1 base respectively, with 7 bases between them. The CDR3 covers 13 residues. For the CDR3, the DNA is TGCAGTGCTAGAAATCGGGGCACAGATACGCAGTATTAT. Translating gives CSARNRGTDTQYY.

This clonotype was recorded only once. The chain couples TRBV14 to TRBJ2-7, with 10 nucleotides matching TRBD2. The CDR3 sequence is 16 residues long. The germline V gene encodes CDR1 SGHDN and CDR2 FVKESK. V lost 0 bases, J lost 5 bases, and 7 bases stayed unmatched. The CDR3 DNA reads as TGTGCCAGCAGCCAAGATCCAGCGGGAGGGCTTCACGAGCAGTACTTC. This gives the protein CASSQDPAGGLHEQYF.

The chain combines TRBV24-1 with TRBJ2-7; D ambiguous. CDR1 and CDR2 from the germline V gene are KGHDR and SFDVKD. V lost 1 base and J lost 3, with 0 bases in between. The length of the CDR3 is 11 residues. The CDR3 DNA is TGTGCCACCAGTGATTTCTACGAGCAGTACTTC. This sequence encodes CATSDFYEQYF.

The table lists this clonotype with a count of one. An end of the junction does not agree with germline; a read error may underlie this. The genes are TRBV7-6 and TRBJ1-5; D is ambiguous. The germline gives CDR1 SGHVS, CDR2 FNYEAQ. The CDR3 sequence is 13 residues long. CDR3 sequence reads: CASSLGENKPQHF. The CDR3 DNA reads as TGTGCTAGCAGCTTAGGAGAGAATAAGCCCCAGCATTTT.

The chain uses TRBV20-1 and TRBJ1-2; D might be TRBD1 (6 bases). This CDR3 spans 14 amino acids. Between the trimmed V and J ends, which lost 3 bases and 7 bases, there was a span of 18 bases. The germline V gene encodes CDR1 DFQATT and CDR2 SNEGSKA (reference sequence). The CDR3 region has the DNA TGCAGTGCTAGGGGGGCAGGGGTGGACTGTGGCTACACCTTC. This sequence encodes CSARGAGVDCGYTF.

Notes on this clonotype: A much larger clone lies one base from this, so it may be a read error. The chain recombines TRBV27 with TRBJ2-1, with TRBD1 as a possible D gene (7 bases). CDR1 is MNHEY and CDR2 is SMNVEV in the germline V gene (reference sequence). This CDR3 contains 19 residues. Here the CDR3 reads CASPFRRGHNRSSHNEQFF. DNA of the CDR3: TGTGCCAGTCCCTTTCGGAGGGGGCATAATCGGAGCTCCCACAATGAGCAGTTCTTC.

This chain links TRBV12-3 or TRBV12-4 with TRBJ1-2; D is unresolved. The V gene lost 3 bases and the J gene lost 0 bases, with 14 bases spanning the gap. The CDR3 is 16 amino acids. The CDR3 region is CASSLFGIGTNYGYTF. DNA of the CDR3: TGTGCCAGCAGTTTGTTTGGGATAGGGACTAACTATGGCTACACCTTC.

This clonotype was detected once. The chain combines TRBV6-6 with TRBJ2-5; 11 bases line up with TRBD2. The CDR3 loop spans 17 amino acids. V shed 6 bases and J 4 bases; nucleotides not matched to a gene: 13. Germline CDR1 MNHNY, CDR2 SVGAGI (reference sequence). Here the CDR3 DNA reads TGTGCCAGCAGCCTACTCGGTGGGACTAGCGGACTAGAGACCCAGTACTTC. It codes for CASSLLGGTSGLETQYF.

This clonotype has at least ten counts. The genes are TRBV27 and TRBJ2-1; 10 bases agree with TRBD2. This CDR3 contains 15 residues. The trim removed 3 bases at V and 9 bases at J, leaving 8 bases unmatched. Germline CDR1 is MNHEY and CDR2 is SMNVEV (reference sequence). In DNA, the CDR3 is TGTGCCAGCAGTTTTTCACTAGCGGGAATAGGTGAGCAGTTCTTC. Protein: CASSFSLAGIGEQFF.

Concerning this clonotype itself: This may arise from a read error, as a much more abundant clone is one base away. The chain combines TRBV27 with TRBJ1-5; TRBD1 matches 9 bases. Germline CDR1 is MNHEY and CDR2 is SMNVEV (reference sequence). V was clipped by 5 bases and J by 4 bases; unmatched bases: 9. The CDR3 consists of 16 residues. CDR3 loop: CASSITGTGMNQPQHF. The CDR3 DNA follows: TGTGCCAGCAGTATCACAGGGACAGGGATGAATCAGCCCCAGCATTTT.

The genes are TRBV2 and TRBJ2-1; possibly TRBD1 or TRBD2 for D (5 bases each). The V end was cut by 10 bases, the J end by 4 bases, with 26 bases between. The CDR3 is 17 amino acids. CDR1 is SNHLY and CDR2 is FYNNEI in the germline V gene. CDR3 loop: CATREHSTWGSYNEQFF. In nucleotides, the CDR3 is TGTGCCACACGGGAACATTCAACATGGGGGTCGTACAATGAGCAGTTCTTC.

This clonotype was counted at least ten times. This chain links TRBV28 with TRBJ1-2, with D perhaps matching TRBD1 (6 bases). Trimming cost V 6 bases and J 11 bases, with 25 bases left between them. Germline CDR1 and CDR2: MDHEN and SYDVKM. The CDR3 has 15 amino acids. The CDR3: CASSSNPGTLTPYTF. In DNA form, the CDR3 reads TGTGCCAGCAGCTCAAATCCCGGGACACTTACCCCATACACCTTC.

The chain uses TRBV6-6 and TRBJ1-2; 11 positions match TRBD1. The CDR3 totals 17 residues. The trim removed 4 bases at V and 5 bases at J, leaving 12 bases unmatched. The germline V gene encodes CDR1 MNHNY and CDR2 SVGAGI (reference sequence). This CDR3 reads CASSSRTGGLSSYGYTF. CDR3 DNA: TGTGCCAGCAGTTCCCGGACAGGGGGCCTTTCGAGTTATGGCTACACCTTC.

This clonotype was counted a single time. A much larger clonotype is one base distant, so this may be a read error. The gene calls are TRBV28 and TRBJ2-7, with D perhaps assigned TRBD1 or TRBD2 (6 bases each). Germline loops: CDR1 MDHEN, CDR2 SYDVKM. V lost 1 base, J lost 5 bases, and 12 bases lay in between. The CDR3 totals 14 residues. The DNA for the CDR3 is TGTGCCAGCAGTTTATCGGACGGGGGCCACGAGCAGTACTTC. Amino acids: CASSLSDGGHEQYF.

In this sample, this clonotype turned up many times. This chain links TRBV20-1 with TRBJ2-7; D call uncertain. This CDR3 comprises 13 residues. V lost 1 base, J lost 3 bases, and 10 bases lay in between. Per germline, CDR1 DFQATT and CDR2 SNEGSKA (reference sequence). The CDR3 loop is CSARGERIYEQYF. The CDR3 DNA follows: TGCAGTGCTAGAGGAGAACGAATCTACGAGCAGTACTTC.

About this clonotype: Relative to the germline gene, one junction end is altered; a read error may explain this. This chain joins TRBV7-2 and TRBJ2-5, with D possibly being TRBD1 (5 bases). Germline V lookup: CDR1 SGHTA, CDR2 FQGNSA. This CDR3 is built from 15 residues. DNA of the CDR3: TGTGCCAGCAGCTTAGCCCCCCACGGACAAGAGACCAAGTACTTC. It yields the protein CASSLAPHGQETKYF.

This clonotype was observed a few times. Written as DNA, the CDR3 is TGTGCCAGTAGTATAAGGCGGCGAACCTTTGGTGAAGCTTTCTTT. Amino acids: CASSIRRRTFGEAFF. J is TRBJ1-1 and V is TRBV19; unclear D gene. Trimming removed 2 bases from V and 7 bases from J, with 17 bases in between. Germline CDR1 LNHDA, CDR2 SQIVND (reference sequence). The CDR3 spans 15 residues.

In this sample, this clonotype turned up a few times. The chain links TRBV2 to TRBJ2-7, with D possibly TRBD1 on 6 matching bases. Germline-derived CDR1 and CDR2 are SNHLY and FYNNEI. The CDR3 has 14 amino acids. Trimming took 4 bases from V and 5 from J, leaving 15 bases between them. CDR3 nucleotides: TGTGCCAGCAGTGGATGGGACACGGATGACGAGCAGTACTTC. Translating it yields CASSGWDTDDEQYF.

On this clonotype itself: Being one base from a much bigger clone, this may be a read error. The chain has TRBV20-1 and TRBJ1-5; D may be TRBD1 (5 bases). This CDR3 comprises 15 residues. The germline CDR1 and CDR2 sequences are DFQATT and SNEGSKA (reference sequence). CDR3 sequence reads: CSAREGDYSDQPQHF. CDR3 bases: TGCAGTGCTAGAGAAGGGGACTATAGCGATCAGCCCCAGCATTTT.

The chain recombines TRBV5-4 with TRBJ2-3, with D possibly matching TRBD1 (5 bases). This CDR3 has 15 amino acids. V was clipped by 4 bases and J by 2 bases, with 14 bases between them. Germline V gene sequence: CDR1 SGHNT, CDR2 YYREEE (reference sequence). The CDR3 spells CASSAPRGSTDTQYF. For the CDR3, the DNA is TGTGCCAGCAGCGCCCCTAGGGGCTCCACAGATACGCAGTATTTT. Together with reference TRBV5-4 and TRBJ2-3, the CDR3 gives the full variable domain: ETGVTQSPTHLIKTRGQQVTLRCSSQSGHNTVSWYQQALGQGPQFIFQYYREEENGRGNFPPRFSGLQFPNYSSELNVNALELDDSALYLCASSAPRGSTDTQYFGPGTRLTVL.

A note on this clonotype: This could be a read error, since a much larger clone is one nucleotide away. This rearrangement joins TRBV6-9 to TRBJ2-1, with 11 bases aligning to TRBD2. This CDR3 region has 15 residues. Per the germline V gene, CDR1 is MNHGY and CDR2 is SVAAGI. The CDR3 reads CAGSYLAGGYNEQFF. The CDR3 DNA reads TGTGCCGGCAGTTACCTAGCGGGAGGTTACAATGAGCAGTTCTTC.

This clonotype was seen only a few times. This chain connects TRBV20-1 to TRBJ1-1; TRBD1 agrees at 12 bases. V lost 6 bases and J lost 10; bases outside the gene matches: 12. CDR1 is DFQATT and CDR2 is SNEGSKA in the germline V gene (reference sequence). The CDR3 consists of 14 residues. CDR3 amino acids: CSARPGQGARVAFF. The CDR3 nucleotides are TGCAGTGCGAGACCGGGACAGGGGGCGAGGGTAGCTTTCTTT.

J is TRBJ2-7 and V is TRBV7-8, with TRBD2 identical over 11 bases. The CDR3 contains 23 residues. V was clipped by 0 bases and J by 0 bases; unmatched bases: 22. The germline gives CDR1 SGHVS, CDR2 FQNEAQ. The CDR3 loop reads CASSLARLGGGASGRPSSYEQYF. In DNA, the CDR3 is TGTGCCAGCAGCTTAGCCCGGTTGGGGGGGGGGGCTAGCGGGAGGCCGAGCTCCTACGAGCAGTACTTC. Variable domain in full (rest from reference TRBV7-8 and TRBJ2-7): GAGVSQSPRYKVAKRGQDVALRCDPISGHVSLFWYQQALGQGPEFLTYFQNEAQLDKSGLPSDRFFAERPEGSVSTLKIQRTQQEDSAVYLCASSLARLGGGASGRPSSYEQYFGPGTRLTVT.

About this clonotype itself: Being one base from a much bigger clone, this may be a read error. The J gene is TRBJ2-7, the V gene TRBV20-1; D perhaps matches TRBD1 (6 bases). The CDR3 sequence is 14 residues long. Germline loops: CDR1 DFQATT, CDR2 SNEGSKA (reference sequence). Trimming removed 1 base from V and 4 bases from J, with 14 bases in between. CDR3 nucleotide sequence: TGCAGTGCTAGAGGCCCCCGGACAGTTTACGAGCAGTACTTC. It specifies CSARGPRTVYEQYF.